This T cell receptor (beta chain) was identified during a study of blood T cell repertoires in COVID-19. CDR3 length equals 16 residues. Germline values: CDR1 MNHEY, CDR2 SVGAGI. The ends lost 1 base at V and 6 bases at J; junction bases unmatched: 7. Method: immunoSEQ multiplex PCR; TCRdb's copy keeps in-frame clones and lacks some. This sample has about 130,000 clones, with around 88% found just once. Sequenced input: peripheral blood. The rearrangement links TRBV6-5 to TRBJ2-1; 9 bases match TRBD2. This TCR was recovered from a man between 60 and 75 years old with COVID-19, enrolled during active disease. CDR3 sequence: CASSYLGTSPANEQFF. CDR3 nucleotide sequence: TGTGCCAGCAGTTACTTGGGGACTAGCCCAGCCAATGAGCAGTTCTTC.